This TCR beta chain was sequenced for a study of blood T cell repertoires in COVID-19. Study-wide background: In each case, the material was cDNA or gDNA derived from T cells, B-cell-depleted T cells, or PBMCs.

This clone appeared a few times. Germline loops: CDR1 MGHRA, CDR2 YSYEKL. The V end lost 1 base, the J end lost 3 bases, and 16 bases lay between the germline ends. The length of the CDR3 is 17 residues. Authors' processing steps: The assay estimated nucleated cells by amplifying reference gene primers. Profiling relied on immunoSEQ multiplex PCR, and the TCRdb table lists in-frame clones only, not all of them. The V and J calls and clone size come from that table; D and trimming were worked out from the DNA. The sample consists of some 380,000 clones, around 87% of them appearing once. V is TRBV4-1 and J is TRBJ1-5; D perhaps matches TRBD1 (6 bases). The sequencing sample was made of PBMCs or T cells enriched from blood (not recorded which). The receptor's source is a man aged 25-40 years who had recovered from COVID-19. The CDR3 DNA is TGCGCCAGCAGCCAAGCTACGGGGGGCAGGAACAATCAGCCCCAGCATTTT. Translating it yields CASSQATGGRNNQPQHF.